This T cell receptor (beta chain) was recorded in a study of OX40 agonist ivuxolimab in advanced cancers. Across the whole study: Ivuxolimab was administered intravenously to patients at 0.01 to 10 mg/kg every 2 weeks. Partial response was recorded in three patients: one hepatocellular carcinoma and two cutaneous melanoma cases. Study-level findings and limits: Among patients with partial responses at 0.1-3.0 mg/kg, clonal expansion was among the lowest. Both blood CD4+ and CD8+ T cells showed clonal growth by week 6 at 0.1 to 3.0 mg/kg.

A single count supports this clone. Its specificity is unknown. TCRdb's copy holds only in-frame clones and misses some; the assay was immunoSEQ multiplex PCR. The sample includes some 50,000 clones, roughly 88% seen only once; the top ten take 4.5% to 5.5%. The source of this sequence is an adult with an advanced solid tumor such as melanoma, head and neck, liver or kidney cancer. Sequencing was performed on CD4+ or CD8+ T cells sorted from blood, taken in a trial of the OX40 agonist ivuxolimab.

CDR3 sequence: CASSMIQGVNYGYTF. CDR3 in DNA: TGTGCCAGTAGTATGATTCAGGGGGTTAACTATGGCTACACCTTC. The gene calls are TRBV19 and TRBJ1-2, with 7 bases aligning to TRBD1. CDR1 and CDR2 (germline): LNHDA, SQIVND (reference sequence). The CDR3 is 15 residues long. V trimming: 3 bases; J trimming: 1 base; junction bases outside the gene matches: 5.